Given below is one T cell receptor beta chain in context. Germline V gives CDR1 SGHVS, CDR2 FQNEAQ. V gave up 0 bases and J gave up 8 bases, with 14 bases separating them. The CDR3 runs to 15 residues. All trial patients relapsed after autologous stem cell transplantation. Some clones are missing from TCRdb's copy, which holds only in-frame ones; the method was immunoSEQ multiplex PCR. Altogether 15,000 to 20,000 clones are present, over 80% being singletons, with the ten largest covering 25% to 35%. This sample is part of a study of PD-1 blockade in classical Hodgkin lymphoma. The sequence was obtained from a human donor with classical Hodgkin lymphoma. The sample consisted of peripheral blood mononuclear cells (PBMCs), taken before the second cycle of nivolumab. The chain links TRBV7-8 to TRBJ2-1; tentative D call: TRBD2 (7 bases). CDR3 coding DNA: TGTGCCAGCAGCTTAGCTCCCGTCGGGGGGCATGAGCAGTTCTTC. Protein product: CASSLAPVGGHEQFF. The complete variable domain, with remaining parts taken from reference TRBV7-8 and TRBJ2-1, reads GAGVSQSPRYKVAKRGQDVALRCDPISGHVSLFWYQQALGQGPEFLTYFQNEAQLDKSGLPSDRFFAERPEGSVSTLKIQRTQQEDSAVYLCASSLAPVGGHEQFFGPGTRLTVL.